The rows below give T cell receptor beta chains drawn from one sample of a study of response to subunit inactivated influenza vaccine. TCRdb passed the RT-PCR reads through MiXCR, listing each CDR3 protein once. Of roughly 780,000 distinct CDR3 sequences detected, roughly 20% appear once; the ten largest clones hold roughly a tenth. The source material was PBMCs from blood, sampled 4 to 6 days after vaccination. Receptor source: a man aged 50 to 60 who received an inactivated influenza vaccine. CDR3s include the opening cysteine and the closing phenylalanine or tryptophan. The order of the fields is V gene, CDR3 length, CDR3 protein.

>TRBV3-1|15
CASGLGFSGTDTQYF
>TRBV7-4|17
CASSGRGTGTNTDTQYF
>TRBV12-3/TRBV12-4|16
CASRADRDIYYNEQFF
>TRBV20-1|14
CSARENNWHTEAFF
>TRBV30|14
CAWNRVTSTDTQYF
>TRBV30|13
CAWSVDGPYGYTF
>TRBV20-1|15
CSARDRDRGLYEQYF
>TRBV7-2|16
CASSLRQGEGGNTIYF
>TRBV4-3|15
CASSQAASLTGELFF
>TRBV10-2|14
CASSGGGTQETQYF
>TRBV7-9|15
CASSETGTGQETQYF
>TRBV12-3/TRBV12-4|14
CASRSSGTNNEQFF
>TRBV6-5|15
CASSYVDRGVYEQYF
>TRBV12-3/TRBV12-4|14
CASSSSRQGYEQYF
>TRBV5-1|15
CASSLGDRLNYGYTF
>TRBV12-3/TRBV12-4|16
CASSAGGLAGRETQYF
>TRBV7-6|14
CASSPVADSYGYTF
>TRBV20-1|15
CSARGGSGRTSEQYF
>TRBV7-9|14
CASSRDSVKETQYF
>TRBV10-3|11
CAISDGETQYF
>TRBV12-3/TRBV12-4|16
CASSRREDRGSDTQYF
>TRBV20-1|15
CSASQRGYSYNEQFF
>TRBV7-9|14
CASSSEGRVDEQYF
>TRBV6-1|15
CASRIQGQTYNEQFF
>TRBV18|11
CASSIDNEQFF
>TRBV20-1|13
CSAGTGGRNEQYF
>TRBV10-3|12
CATKQEYTEAFF
>TRBV11-1|14
CASRFRDTEETQYF
>TRBV2|15
CASIGIGTTTYEQYF
>TRBV10-3|15
CAINEVTGKSRGYTF
>TRBV3-1|16
CASSQSGLLGTGELFF
>TRBV20-1|14
CSARVAGQGNEQYF
>TRBV5-6|15
CASSIDWGAEDTQYF
>TRBV5-1|14
CASSSSTGEETQYF
>TRBV4-2|15
CASSQEPGATGELFF
>TRBV3-1|14
CASSTPHRGDTQYF
>TRBV7-2|14
CASSSAGAFGEQFF
>TRBV6-5|14
CASSYAPPQETQYF
>TRBV12-3/TRBV12-4|12
CASSNQAGVQVF
>TRBV10-3|15
CAISMTGWDTGELFF
>TRBV28|15
CASSYRGARRETQYF
>TRBV7-2|14
CASSFFLGTNEQFF
>TRBV29-1|15
CSVMLAGGPPDTQYF
>TRBV6-5|13
CASSYSTAGGQFF
>TRBV20-1|14
CSARSGSNTGELFF
>TRBV7-9|15
CASSLAGLPSNEQFF
>TRBV3-1|17
CASSRPERTRAPDTQYF
>TRBV12-3/TRBV12-4|12
CASRGLNTEAFF
>TRBV29-1|14
CSVAGQGTNNEQFF
>TRBV7-2|14
CASSSDKVIAEAFF